This TCR beta chain was recovered during a study of control samples from healthy donors and cancer patients. This clone has just one count. Trimming at V came to 3 bases and at J to 0 bases, leaving 5 bases not matched to a gene. Germline loops: CDR1 SNHLY, CDR2 FYNNEI. CDR3 length: 16 amino acids. Data came from immunoSEQ multiplex PCR; TCRdb stores just in-frame clones and leaves some out. The repertoire holds 50,000 to 75,000 clones, 90% seen once, with roughly 5.6% in the top ten. The specimen sequenced was PBMCs. The chain recombines TRBV2 with TRBJ1-5; 7 bases fit TRBD1. The clonotype originates from a man aged 55 to 70 with colorectal cancer. The CDR3 coding sequence is TGTGCCAGCAGTGACGGGACAGACAATAGCAATCAGCCCCAGCATTTT. Residues: CASSDGTDNSNQPQHF.